The rows below give T cell receptor beta chains drawn from one sample of a study of PD-L1 blockade in urothelial cancer. Sequencing was performed with immunoSEQ multiplex PCR; in TCRdb, only in-frame clones are kept and a portion is missing. The table lists about 72,000 clones, 80% to 90% of them singletons. This specimen was PBMCs, taken around atezolizumab (anti-PD-L1) treatment. The receptors shown here come from a man in his sixties or seventies with urothelial cancer. Each CDR3 is given with its conserved first and last residue. The D gene is left open where the match is weak.

>TRBV5-4|TRBD2|TRBJ2-5
CASSPTSSGASQETQYF
>TRBV19|TRBD1|TRBJ2-2
CASSSPSRTGLPGELFF
>TRBV5-5|-|TRBJ2-3
CASTQQASSTDTQYF
>TRBV2|-|TRBJ1-4
CASSEEGGLFF
>TRBV28|-|TRBJ2-3
CASSSRATQYF
>TRBV5-1|-|TRBJ2-7
CASSLVGDYEQYF
>TRBV28|TRBD1|TRBJ2-5
CASSLRQGLGETQYF
>TRBV6-1|-|TRBJ2-1
CASDAGSSYNEQFF
>TRBV27|TRBD2|TRBJ2-7
CASSSGVKSYEQYF
>TRBV29-1|-|TRBJ2-7
CSGGLDTYEQYF
>TRBV29-1|-|TRBJ2-7
CSVEDGIGAQYF
>TRBV7-8|TRBD1|TRBJ1-1
CASSADRGANTEAFF
>TRBV28|TRBD1|TRBJ1-4
CASQGAGLEKLFF
>TRBV4-2|TRBD2|TRBJ2-3
CASSQGLAGDTQYF
>TRBV6-5|-|TRBJ2-3
CASSYGTGNVNTQYF
>TRBV5-1|-|TRBJ2-1
CASSPMALSYNEQFF